The 5 T cell receptor beta chains reported below all come from one sample, sequenced in a study of blood T cell repertoires in COVID-19. The method was immunoSEQ multiplex PCR; TCRdb's version includes in-frame clones alone and lacks a portion of them. The data hold around 160,000 clones, with around 86% observed a single time. The sample taken for sequencing was peripheral blood. These receptors came from a man aged 55 to 70 with acute or convalescent COVID-19.

In this sample, this clone turned up a few times. Here the CDR3 DNA reads TGTGCCAGCAGCTCCCTGAACAGGGGGCGCCCCTACGAGCAGTACTTC. This translates into CASSSLNRGRPYEQYF. J is TRBJ2-7 and V is TRBV11-2; the match to TRBD1 covers 9 bases. Germline V gives CDR1 SGHAT, CDR2 FQNNGV. J lost 2 bases, V lost 4 bases, and 9 bases had no gene match. The CDR3 covers 16 residues.

The chain is built from TRBV28 and TRBJ2-7, with 8 nucleotides matching TRBD2. J lost 3 bases, V lost 5 bases, and 6 bases had no gene match. From germline, CDR1 is MDHEN and CDR2 SYDVKM. This CDR3 is built from 14 residues. The CDR3 loop reads CASSRTSGGYEQYF. In nucleotides, the CDR3 is TGTGCCAGCAGTCGAACTAGCGGAGGCTACGAGCAGTACTTC.

The CDR3 DNA sequence: TGCGCCAGCAGCTTGGCGGGACAGCTCTATGGCTACACCTTC. Translating it yields CASSLAGQLYGYTF. The chain has TRBV5-1 and TRBJ1-2; TRBD1 matches at 7 bases. Trimming cost V 0 bases and J 4 bases; bases outside gene matches: 3. This CDR3 has 14 amino acids. Germline-derived CDR1 and CDR2 are SGHRS and YFSETQ.

This chain joins TRBV27 and TRBJ1-2; TRBD1 matches at 8 bases. CDR3 length: 13 amino acids. Unmatched junction bases numbered 5, after V lost 1 base and J lost 10 bases. CDR1 MNHEY and CDR2 SMNVEV come from the germline V gene (reference sequence). CDR3 DNA: TGTGCCAGCAGTTTATGGACAGGGCCCCCCTACACCTTC. Translation: CASSLWTGPPYTF.

This clone was recorded once. V and J are TRBV28 and TRBJ1-5; D gene ambiguous. The CDR3 covers 14 residues. Germline CDR1 and CDR2: MDHEN and SYDVKM. V was shortened by 3 bases and J by 4 bases, with 10 bases between the two germline ends. The CDR3 loop is CASSLVPRNQPQHF. CDR3 nucleotides: TGTGCCAGCAGTTTGGTACCGAGAAATCAGCCCCAGCATTTT.